This T cell receptor beta chain emerged from a study of blood T cell repertoires in COVID-19. Libraries were prepared by immunoSEQ multiplex PCR; TCRdb keeps only in-frame clonotypes and omits some of them. The table lists some 350,000 clones, around 90% of them singletons. The V end lost 2 bases, the J end lost 3 bases, and 7 bases lay between the germline ends. The CDR3 runs 14 residues. Germline CDR1 reads KGHSH; CDR2 reads LQKENI. This clone was counted a single time. The source of this sequence is a woman in her thirties with COVID-19, enrolled during active disease. The sequencing sample was made of peripheral blood. This rearrangement joins TRBV18 to TRBJ2-2; no clear D gene. The CDR3 bases are TGTGCCAGCTCACCATCCGGTTACACCGGGGAGCTGTTTTTT. Translation gives CASSPSGYTGELFF.